One sample yielded the 7 T cell receptor beta chains listed below, sequenced in a study of blood T cells in healthy people across ages. A second PCR, run for 7 to 11 cycles, used a sample-barcoded 5' primer plus a J-beta primer mix. A single record per CDR3 protein comes from TCRdb applying MiXCR to the 5' RACE reads. In the table there are about 290,000 distinct CDR3 sequences, 25% to 30% of which are singletons. The sample taken for sequencing was blood. The source of these receptors is a woman in her sixties or seventies in good health.

This clonotype has a handful of counts. This rearrangement joins TRBV3-1 to TRBJ2-5, with 12 bases lining up with TRBD2. V shed 0 bases, J shed 4 bases, and the junction held 6 bases outside the gene matches. The CDR3 spans 17 residues. Germline loops: CDR1 LGHDT, CDR2 YNNKEL (reference sequence). CDR3: CASSQEKTSGRRETQYF. As DNA, the CDR3 is TGTGCCAGCAGCCAAGAGAAGACTAGCGGGAGAAGAGAGACCCAGTACTTC.

The chain joins TRBV7-8 to TRBJ1-1, with D tentatively TRBD1 (5 bases). V lost 2 bases, J lost 0 bases, and 10 bases lay in between. Germline assignment: CDR1 SGHVS and CDR2 FQNEAQ. CDR3 length: 15 amino acids. The DNA for the CDR3 is TGTGCCAGCAGCTTAACGAGGGGAATGAACACTGAAGCTTTCTTT. Its translation is CASSLTRGMNTEAFF. Full variable domain (outside the CDR3, taken from reference TRBV7-8 and TRBJ1-1): GAGVSQSPRYKVAKRGQDVALRCDPISGHVSLFWYQQALGQGPEFLTYFQNEAQLDKSGLPSDRFFAERPEGSVSTLKIQRTQQEDSAVYLCASSLTRGMNTEAFFGQGTRLTVV.

This clonotype was observed many times. The gene calls are TRBV29-1 and TRBJ2-5, with D perhaps TRBD2 (5 bases). This CDR3 has 14 amino acids. V was cut by 5 bases and J by 4 bases, with 17 bases left in between. Per germline, CDR1 SQVTM and CDR2 ANQGSEA. The CDR3 reads CSVRRTPEGETQYF. CDR3 DNA sequence: TGCAGCGTTCGGAGGACCCCCGAAGGAGAGACCCAGTACTTC.

The rearrangement joins TRBV5-1 to TRBJ2-6; D unclear. With 0 bases removed from V and 0 bases from J, the gap between germline ends came to 7 bases. Germline CDR1 is SGHRS and CDR2 is YFSETQ. The CDR3 is 16 amino acids. CDR3 residues: CASSLGGRSGANVLTF. The CDR3 DNA reads TGCGCCAGCAGCTTGGGAGGCCGCTCTGGGGCCAACGTCCTGACTTTC.

V gene TRBV29-1 combines with J gene TRBJ2-1; TRBD1 aligns across 7 bases. The V gene's germline CDR1 is SQVTM and CDR2 ANQGSEA. The trim removed 5 bases at V and 3 bases at J, leaving 7 bases unmatched. The CDR3 runs to 14 residues. The CDR3 nucleotides are TGCAGCGTTCGTAGCGACAGGGACTACAATGAGCAGTTCTTC. Residues: CSVRSDRDYNEQFF.

This clonotype was seen only a few times. This chain links TRBV12-3 or TRBV12-4 with TRBJ2-5; 8 nucleotides line up with TRBD1. The closer fit of TRBJ2-1 to the DNA end suggests the J call may be wrong. This CDR3 region has 15 residues. CDR3 bases: TGTGCCAGCAGTCCCAGGACAGGGCGAGGGGATGAGCAGTTCTTC. This gives the protein CASSPRTGRGDEQFF.

A remark on this clonotype: One junction end does not reproduce the germline sequence, and a read error may be involved. The V gene is TRBV28, the J gene TRBJ2-1; D not resolved. The CDR3 is made up of 15 amino acids. Germline loops: CDR1 MDHEN, CDR2 SYDVKM. For the CDR3, the DNA is TGTGCCAGCAAGAACTCCTCCCCTGGGCTCAATGAGCAGCTCTTC. It is translated as CASKNSSPGLNEQLF. The variable domain in full, with the rest retrieved from reference TRBV28 and TRBJ2-1, is DVKVTQSSRYLVKRTGEKVFLECVQDMDHENMFWYRQDPGLGLRLIYFSYDVKMKEKGDIPEGYSVSREKKERFSLILESASTNQTSMYLCASKNSSPGLNEQLFGPGTRLTVL.